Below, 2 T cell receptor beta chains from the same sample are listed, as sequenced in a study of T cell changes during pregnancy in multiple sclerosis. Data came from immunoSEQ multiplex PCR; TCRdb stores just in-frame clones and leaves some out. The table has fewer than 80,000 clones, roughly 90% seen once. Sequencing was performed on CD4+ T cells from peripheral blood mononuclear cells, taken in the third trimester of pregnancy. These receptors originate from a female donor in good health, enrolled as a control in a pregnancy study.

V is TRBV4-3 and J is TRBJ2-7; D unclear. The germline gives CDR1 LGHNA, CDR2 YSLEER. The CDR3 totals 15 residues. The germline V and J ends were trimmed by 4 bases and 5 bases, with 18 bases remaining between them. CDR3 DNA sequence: TGCGCCAGCAGCCGGCAAGACGGGTGGCTCGACGAGCAGTACTTC. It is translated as CASSRQDGWLDEQYF.

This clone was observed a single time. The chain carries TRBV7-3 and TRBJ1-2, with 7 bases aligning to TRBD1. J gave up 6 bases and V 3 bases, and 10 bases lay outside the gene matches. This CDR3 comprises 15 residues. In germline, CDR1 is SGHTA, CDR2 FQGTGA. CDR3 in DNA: TGTGCCAGCAGCTTGGCCCGAGACAGGGTAGATGGCTACACCTTC. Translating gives CASSLARDRVDGYTF.